The TCR beta chain described here comes from a study of shared clonotypes between healthy human individuals. Data came from immunoSEQ multiplex PCR; TCRdb stores just in-frame clones and leaves some out. The top ten clones hold approximately 1.1% of a sample with some 1.5 million clones, around 95% of them seen once. Worth noting for this clone: What it recognizes is unknown.

Findings and limits, study-wide: Generation probability values for non-shared clonotypes were lower than those for clonotypes shared by all four donors.

This receptor was taken from a man aged 25 to 40 in good health. Sequencing was done on a sample of naive CD4+ T cells sorted from blood. The subset was: CD45RA+ positively selected.

The CDR3 protein is CASSLGTDLANEQYF. The CDR3 nucleotides are TGCGCCAGCAGCTTGGGGACGGATCTCGCCAACGAGCAGTACTTC. The chain links TRBV5-1 to TRBJ2-7; D gene uncertain. Trimming removed 0 bases from V and 5 bases from J, with 15 bases in between. This CDR3 region has 15 residues. Germline CDR1 is SGHRS and CDR2 is YFSETQ.